A single sample gave rise to the 11 T cell receptor beta chains below, sequenced in a study of blood T cell repertoires in COVID-19. Produced via immunoSEQ multiplex PCR; TCRdb's table is partial and in-frame only. The sample shows approximately 280,000 clones, around 90% of them seen only once. The sample was PBMCs or T cells enriched from blood (not recorded which). These receptors came from a woman aged 40 to 50 who had recovered from COVID-19.

The chain is built from TRBV7-2 and TRBJ2-5; 9 positions match TRBD2. V lost 1 base and J lost 4; bases outside the gene matches: 7. This CDR3 is 16 amino acids long. Germline V gives CDR1 SGHTA, CDR2 FQGNSA. The CDR3 nucleotides read TGTGCCAGCAGCTTAGTGGGGGCACTAGCGGGAGAGACCCAGTACTTC. Its translation: CASSLVGALAGETQYF.

This chain joins TRBV7-2 and TRBJ2-5, with a tentative D call TRBD1 (6 bases). V was cut by 6 bases and J by 4 bases, with 18 bases left in between. Germline lookup yields CDR1 SGHTA and CDR2 FQGNSA. The CDR3 has 15 residues. The CDR3 reads CASRGGDARGETQYF. The CDR3 DNA sequence: TGTGCCAGCAGGGGCGGAGACGCCAGGGGAGAGACCCAGTACTTC.

The V and J genes are TRBV7-2 and TRBJ2-5, with D possibly matching TRBD1 (6 bases). V was pared by 10 bases and J by 4 bases, with 13 bases between. Germline CDR1 reads SGHTA; CDR2 reads FQGNSA. This CDR3 has 12 amino acids. CDR3 protein: CATGVLRETQYF. DNA for the CDR3: TGTGCCACAGGGGTTTTGAGAGAGACCCAGTACTTC.

In DNA, the CDR3 is TGCGCCAGCAGCCAAGATAGCGTCCCCTACAATGAGCAGTTCTTC. This codes for CASSQDSVPYNEQFF. This chain joins TRBV4-1 and TRBJ2-1; D might be TRBD2 (5 bases). V gave up 0 bases and J gave up 2 bases, with 8 bases separating them. The CDR3 is 15 amino acids. Germline V gives CDR1 MGHRA, CDR2 YSYEKL.

The rearrangement uses TRBV24-1 and TRBJ2-5, with 7 bases aligning to TRBD1. Unmatched junction bases numbered 10, after V lost 4 bases and J lost 3 bases. CDR1 and CDR2 (germline): KGHDR, SFDVKD. The CDR3 runs 16 residues. The CDR3 nucleotides are TGTGCCACCAGTGAGCCGACAGGGTATGGAGAAGAGACCCAGTACTTC. Translating it yields CATSEPTGYGEETQYF.

The chain combines TRBV28 with TRBJ2-7; D not resolved. The CDR3 has 12 amino acids. Germline CDR1 is MDHEN and CDR2 is SYDVKM. Trimming took 3 bases from V and 4 from J, leaving 7 bases between them. Here the CDR3 reads CASSLSHYEQYF. The DNA for the CDR3 is TGTGCCAGCAGTTTGAGCCATTACGAGCAGTACTTC. The entire variable domain, with the rest obtained from reference TRBV28 and TRBJ2-7, is as follows: DVKVTQSSRYLVKRTGEKVFLECVQDMDHENMFWYRQDPGLGLRLIYFSYDVKMKEKGDIPEGYSVSREKKERFSLILESASTNQTSMYLCASSLSHYEQYFGPGTRLTVT.

In this sample, this clone turned up once. This chain uses TRBV4-1 with TRBJ2-3; 7 bases align to TRBD1. Trimming cost V 4 bases and J 3 bases; bases outside gene matches: 7. CDR3 length: 15 amino acids. Looked up from germline, CDR1 is MGHRA and CDR2 is YSYEKL. CDR3 sequence (DNA): TGCGCCAGCAGCCCTGACAGGGTGGTGACAGATACGCAGTATTTT. Protein product: CASSPDRVVTDTQYF.

There are a few counts of this clone. The chain is built from TRBV2 and TRBJ1-1; 9 bases match TRBD1. V lost 1 base and J lost 4; bases outside the gene matches: 4. This CDR3 is 15 amino acids long. CDR1 is SNHLY and CDR2 is FYNNEI in the germline V gene. CDR3 residues: CASSEGTGVITEAFF. DNA for the CDR3: TGTGCCAGCAGTGAAGGGACAGGGGTAATCACTGAAGCTTTCTTT.

V gene TRBV12-3 or TRBV12-4 combines with J gene TRBJ1-2, with D hard to call. V lost 6 bases and J 8 bases, leaving 10 bases between the germline ends. CDR3 length equals 11 residues. CDR3 sequence: CASSAGRGYTF. DNA of the CDR3: TGTGCCAGCAGCGCGGGGAGGGGCTACACCTTC.

This sequence joins TRBV14 and TRBJ2-7; D gene unclear. CDR1 is SGHDN and CDR2 is FVKESK in the germline V gene. The CDR3 is 13 amino acids. Trimming left V 0 bases short and J 6 bases short, with 9 bases between. DNA for the CDR3: TGTGCCAGCAGCCAAGAGCGCCGAGGCGAGCAGTACTTC. Amino acids: CASSQERRGEQYF.

The V call is TRBV5-8, the J call TRBJ2-6; TRBD1 aligns across 8 bases. Germline loops: CDR1 SGHTS, CDR2 YDEGEE. This CDR3 has 19 residues. With V trimmed by 5 bases and J by 0 bases, 13 bases remained unmatched. In DNA form, the CDR3 reads TGTGCCAGCAGACTAGACAGGGGTCCACCTCTCTCTGGGGCCAACGTCCTGACTTTC. This translates into CASRLDRGPPLSGANVLTF.